In this sample, the clone carrying this T cell receptor beta chain turned up a few times. Antigen specificity is unknown. V was cut by 2 bases and J by 12 bases, with 11 bases left in between. The germline gives CDR1 MNHNS, CDR2 SASEGT. There are 13 residues in the CDR3. The sample comes from a study of CD8 T cells in ankylosing spondylitis. Findings of the study overall: Enrichment of disease-linked clones was reportedly significant in matched ankylosing spondylitis synovial fluid. What appeared characteristic of ankylosing spondylitis blood was a TCR beta motif of fewer than ten highly homologous variants.

TCRdb independently ran MiXCR on the 5' RACE reads; one entry per CDR3 protein. The table has 700,000 to 1,000,000 distinct CDR3 sequences, approximately 12% seen once; the top ten hold less than 0.65%. The chain combines TRBV6-1 with TRBJ1-6; no clear D gene. Sample: blood, either unsorted or a sorted T cell fraction (not recorded which). The clonotype was recovered from a male donor with ankylosing spondylitis. The CDR3 is CASSEWTFEPLHF. The CDR3 coding sequence is TGTGCCAGCAGTGAATGGACTTTCGAACCCCTCCACTTT.